This T cell receptor beta chain originates from a study of Ad26.COV2.S vaccination and SARS-CoV-2 variants. This CDR3 spans 16 amino acids. The V gene's germline CDR1 is SGHTA and CDR2 FQGNSA. J was trimmed by 2 bases and V by 2 bases; bases with no gene match: 4. Method: immunoSEQ multiplex PCR; TCRdb's copy keeps in-frame clones and lacks some. The sample gives 250,000 or so clones, approximately 88% of which show up once; roughly 3% is in the top ten. Treatment denoted: over 15 received Ad26.COV2.S at low or high dose, single or two shots; about 5 received placebo; per-sample allocation not given. Each sample was drawn 63 days after the first injection (of vaccine or placebo).

This rearrangement joins TRBV7-2 to TRBJ1-5, with TRBD1 matching over 9 bases. The input for sequencing was peripheral blood, taken in a trial of Ad26.COV2.S vaccine versus placebo. The receptor was isolated from a person between 18 and 60 years old who received the Ad26.COV2.S COVID-19 vaccine or a placebo. CDR3 DNA sequence: TGTGCCAGCAGCTTACTGCGGGACAGGGGCAATCAGCCCCAGCATTTT. It yields the protein CASSLLRDRGNQPQHF.